This is a list of T cell receptor beta chains from one sample in a study of blood T cells in healthy people across ages. Via MiXCR, TCRdb re-called the 5' RACE reads, giving one row per CDR3 protein. The sample consists of over 1,500,000 distinct CDR3 sequences, roughly two fifths of them appearing once. The sequenced sample consisted of blood. The source of these receptors is a human donor in good health. The CDR3 runs from the conserved cysteine through the conserved F or W. Each record gives: CDR3 DNA, CDR3 protein, J gene, clone size, V gene, D gene. The D gene is left open where the match is weak. The size of a clone is reported for some rows only, either as once, few or many, or as a class for expanded clones.

TGTGCCAGCAGCACCCGAACGAGAGCGGGGAACGAGCAGTACTTC,CASSTRTRAGNEQYF,TRBJ2-7,few,TRBV13,TRBD2
TGCAGCGTTCGAGGGACAGGCAACACCGGGGAGCTGTTTTTT,CSVRGTGNTGELFF,TRBJ2-2,few,TRBV29-1,TRBD1
TGTGCCAGCAGCTTAGCAGGGCGGGGGGGTGCAGATACGCAGTATTTT,CASSLAGRGGADTQYF,TRBJ2-3,few,TRBV7-2,TRBD2
TGTGCCAGCAGTCACGGGGGTGTCAATGAGCAGTTCTTC,CASSHGGVNEQFF,TRBJ2-1,.,TRBV28,.
TGCGCCAGCAGCTTGGAGTTCGGGGCGCAGAATGGCTACACCTTC,CASSLEFGAQNGYTF,TRBJ1-2,few,TRBV5-1,.
TGTGCCACCAGCAGAGATCGCGCAGGGAGCTACTATGGCTACACCTTC,CATSRDRAGSYYGYTF,TRBJ1-2,few,TRBV15,.
TGTGCCAGTAGTATGCGAGATGGCGGCTACACCTTC,CASSMRDGGYTF,TRBJ1-2,few,TRBV19,.
TGCAGCGTGACACCGGGACAGGGGGACAATGAGCAGTTCTTC,CSVTPGQGDNEQFF,TRBJ2-1,.,TRBV29-1,TRBD1
TGTGCCAGCAGCCGTGAGCCCGGGGCAGGGTTCGTGTCGGGCAATGAGCAGTTCTTC,CASSREPGAGFVSGNEQFF,TRBJ2-1,.,TRBV12-3/TRBV12-4,.
TGTGCCAGCAGCTTGACCAGCAACCATGAAAAACTGTTTTTT,CASSLTSNHEKLFF,TRBJ1-4,.,TRBV5-4,.
TGTGCCAGCAGCTTAGAGGTCAGGGGGATTTATGGCTACACCTTC,CASSLEVRGIYGYTF,TRBJ1-2,.,TRBV7-9,TRBD1
TGTGCCAGCAGCACCGGACAGGGCTATCCTGGAAACACCATATATTTT,CASSTGQGYPGNTIYF,TRBJ1-3,.,TRBV13,TRBD1
TGCAGTACCCCAAGGGGGGGCGCGGGGGAGCAGTACTTC,CSTPRGGAGEQYF,TRBJ2-7,.,TRBV20-1,.
TGTGCCAGCAGCCAAGCCTACGGGGGGTTGGTGGATGAGCAGTTCTTC,CASSQAYGGLVDEQFF,TRBJ2-1,few,TRBV4-2,TRBD2
TGTGCCAGTAGTATCCAGGGACCCCATGGCTACACCTTC,CASSIQGPHGYTF,TRBJ1-2,.,TRBV19,.
TGTGCCAGCAGCCCCCGTGGGGTGACTAGCGGGGGGGGGTACGAGCAGTACTTC,CASSPRGVTSGGGYEQYF,TRBJ2-7,many,TRBV7-6,TRBD2
TGTGCCAGCAGCCCGCCCCGGGACAGGGTATCGTTCGAGGCAAGGGAGACCCAGTACTTC,CASSPPRDRVSFEARETQYF,TRBJ2-5,.,TRBV7-2,TRBD1
TGCAGCGTACCTGGGACAGCCCAAGAGACCCAGTACTTC,CSVPGTAQETQYF,TRBJ2-5,.,TRBV29-1,TRBD1
TGTGCCACCAGCTCACGCGGACTAGCGGTGAACTACGAGCAGTACTTC,CATSSRGLAVNYEQYF,TRBJ2-7,few,TRBV15,TRBD2
TGTGCCAGCACCTCCAGGCACAGGAGCTCCTACGAGCAGTACTTC,CASTSRHRSSYEQYF,TRBJ2-7,.,TRBV6-2/TRBV6-3,.
TGCAGTGCTAGAGATCAGGGGGCGGGGGGGGATACGCAGTATTTT,CSARDQGAGGDTQYF,TRBJ2-3,.,TRBV20-1,.
TGTGCCAGCTCAGACCTAGGAACAGCCAGCAATGAGCAGTTCTTC,CASSDLGTASNEQFF,TRBJ2-1,.,TRBV18,.
TGCAGTGCGACTGATGACAGGGAAAATGAAAAACTGTTTTTT,CSATDDRENEKLFF,TRBJ1-4,few,TRBV20-1,TRBD1
TGTGCCAGCAGCTTAGCCTCCATAGCGGGAGGGTCCTACGAGCAGTACTTC,CASSLASIAGGSYEQYF,TRBJ2-7,.,TRBV7-2,TRBD2
TGTGCCAGCAGCTTAGAGGGACTAAACAATGAGCAGTTCTTC,CASSLEGLNNEQFF,TRBJ2-1,.,TRBV7-9,TRBD2
TGTGCCAGCAGCCCCCTAAGACGTGGACTGTTTTTT,CASSPLRRGLFF,TRBJ1-4,.,TRBV7-9,.